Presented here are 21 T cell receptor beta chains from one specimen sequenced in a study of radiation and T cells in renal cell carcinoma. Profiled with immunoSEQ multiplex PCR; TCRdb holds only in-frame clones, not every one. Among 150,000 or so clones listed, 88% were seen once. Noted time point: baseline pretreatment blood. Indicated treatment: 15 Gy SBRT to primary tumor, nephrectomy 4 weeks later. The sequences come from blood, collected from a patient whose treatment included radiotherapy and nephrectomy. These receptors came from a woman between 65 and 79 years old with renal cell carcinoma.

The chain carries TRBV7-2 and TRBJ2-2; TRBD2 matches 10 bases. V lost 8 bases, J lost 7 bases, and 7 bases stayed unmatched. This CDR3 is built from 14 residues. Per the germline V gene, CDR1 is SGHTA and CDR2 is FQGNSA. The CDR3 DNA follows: TGTGCCAGCGGGACTAGCGTTATAGGCGGGGAGCTGTTTTTT. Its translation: CASGTSVIGGELFF.

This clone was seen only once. The CDR3 reads CASSLNRGNTGELFF. In DNA, the CDR3 is TGTGCCAGCAGCTTAAACAGGGGTAACACCGGGGAGCTGTTTTTT. The chain uses TRBV5-4 and TRBJ2-2; 7 bases agree with TRBD1. The CDR3 has 15 amino acids. With V trimmed by 2 bases and J by 2 bases, 3 bases remained unmatched. Germline V gives CDR1 SGHNT, CDR2 YYREEE (reference sequence).

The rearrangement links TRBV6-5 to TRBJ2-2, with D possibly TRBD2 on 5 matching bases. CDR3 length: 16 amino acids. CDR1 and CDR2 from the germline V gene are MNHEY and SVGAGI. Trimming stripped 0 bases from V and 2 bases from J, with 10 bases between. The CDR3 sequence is CASSYSRTHNTGELFF. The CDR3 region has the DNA TGTGCCAGCAGTTACTCCCGGACTCATAACACCGGGGAGCTGTTTTTT.

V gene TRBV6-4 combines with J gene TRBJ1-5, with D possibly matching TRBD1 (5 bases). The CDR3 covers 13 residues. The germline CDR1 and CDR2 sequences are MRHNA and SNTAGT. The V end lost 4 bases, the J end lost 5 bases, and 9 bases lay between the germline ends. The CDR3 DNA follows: TGTGCCAGCAGTGTCAGGGCCGATCAGCCCCAGCATTTT. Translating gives CASSVRADQPQHF.

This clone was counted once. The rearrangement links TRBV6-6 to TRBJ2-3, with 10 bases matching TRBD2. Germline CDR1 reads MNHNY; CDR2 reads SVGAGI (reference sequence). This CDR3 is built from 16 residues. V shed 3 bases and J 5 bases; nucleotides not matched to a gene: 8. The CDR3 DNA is TGTGCCAGCAGTTATAGTATTAGCGGGGGGAAAGATACGCAGTATTTT. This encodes CASSYSISGGKDTQYF.

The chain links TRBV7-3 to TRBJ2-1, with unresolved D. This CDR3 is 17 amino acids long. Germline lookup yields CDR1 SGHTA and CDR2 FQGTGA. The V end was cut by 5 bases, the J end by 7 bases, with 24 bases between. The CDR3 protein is CASSHNPERLEGNEQFF. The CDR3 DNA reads TGTGCCAGCAGCCATAACCCAGAAAGGCTAGAAGGGAATGAGCAGTTCTTC.

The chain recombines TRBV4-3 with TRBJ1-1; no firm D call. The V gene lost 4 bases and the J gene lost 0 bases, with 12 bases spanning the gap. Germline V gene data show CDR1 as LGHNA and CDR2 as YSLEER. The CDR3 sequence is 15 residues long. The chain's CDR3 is CASSPDLGMNTEAFF. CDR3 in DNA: TGCGCCAGCAGCCCAGATCTGGGAATGAACACTGAAGCTTTCTTT.

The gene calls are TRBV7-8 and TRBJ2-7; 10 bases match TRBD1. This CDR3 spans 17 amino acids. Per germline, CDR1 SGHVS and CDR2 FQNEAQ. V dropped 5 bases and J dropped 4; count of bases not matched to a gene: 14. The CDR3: CASSLTTLTGGVYEQYF. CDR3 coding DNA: TGTGCCAGCAGCCTCACGACCTTGACAGGGGGCGTTTACGAGCAGTACTTC.

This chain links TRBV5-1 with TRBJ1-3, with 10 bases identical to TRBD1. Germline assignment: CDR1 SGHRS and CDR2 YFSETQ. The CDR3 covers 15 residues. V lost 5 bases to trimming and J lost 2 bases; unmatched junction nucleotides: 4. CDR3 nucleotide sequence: TGCGCCAGCAGAGCCGGACAGGGGGCTGGAAACACCATATATTTT. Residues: CASRAGQGAGNTIYF.

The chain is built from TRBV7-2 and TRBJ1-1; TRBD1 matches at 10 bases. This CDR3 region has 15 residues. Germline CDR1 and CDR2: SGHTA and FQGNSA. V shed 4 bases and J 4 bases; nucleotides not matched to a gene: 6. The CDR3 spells CASSSAGQGGTEAFF. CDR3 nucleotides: TGTGCCAGCAGCTCCGCCGGACAGGGGGGCACTGAAGCTTTCTTT.

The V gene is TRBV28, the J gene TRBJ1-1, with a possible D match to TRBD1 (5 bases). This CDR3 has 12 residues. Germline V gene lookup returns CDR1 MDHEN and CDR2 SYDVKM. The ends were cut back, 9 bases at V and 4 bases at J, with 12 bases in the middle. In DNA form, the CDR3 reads TGTGCCAGTGTTAGGACACCCACTGAAGCTTTCTTT. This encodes CASVRTPTEAFF.

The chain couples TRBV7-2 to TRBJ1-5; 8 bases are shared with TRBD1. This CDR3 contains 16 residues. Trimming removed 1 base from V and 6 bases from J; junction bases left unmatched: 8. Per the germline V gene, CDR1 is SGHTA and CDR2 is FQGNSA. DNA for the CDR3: TGTGCCAGCAGCTTAGGCTCAGGGGGCGCGGGTCAGCCCCAGCATTTT. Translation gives CASSLGSGGAGQPQHF.

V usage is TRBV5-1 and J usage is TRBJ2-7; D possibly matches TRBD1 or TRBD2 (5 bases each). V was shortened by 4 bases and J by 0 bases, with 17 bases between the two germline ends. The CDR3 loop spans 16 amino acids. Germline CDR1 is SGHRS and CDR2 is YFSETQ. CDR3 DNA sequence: TGCGCCAGCAGCGGGGACGTCGGGCCCATCTCCTACGAGCAGTACTTC. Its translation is CASSGDVGPISYEQYF. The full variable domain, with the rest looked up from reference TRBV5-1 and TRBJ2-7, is KAGVTQTPRYLIKTRGQQVTLSCSPISGHRSVSWYQQTPGQGLQFLFEYFSETQRNKGNFPGRFSGRQFSNSRSEMNVSTLELGDSALYLCASSGDVGPISYEQYFGPGTRLTVT.

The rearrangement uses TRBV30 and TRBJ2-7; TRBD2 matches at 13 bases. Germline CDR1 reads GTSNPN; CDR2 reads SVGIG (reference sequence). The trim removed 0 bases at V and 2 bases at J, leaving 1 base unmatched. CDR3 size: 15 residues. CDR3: CAWSVGTSGAYEQYF. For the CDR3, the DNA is TGTGCCTGGAGTGTAGGGACTAGCGGGGCCTACGAGCAGTACTTC.

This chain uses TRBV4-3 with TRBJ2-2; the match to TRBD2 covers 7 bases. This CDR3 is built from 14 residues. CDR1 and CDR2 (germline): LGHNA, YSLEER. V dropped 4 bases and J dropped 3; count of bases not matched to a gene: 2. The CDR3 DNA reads TGCGCCAGCAGCCCGGGGGGATACACCGGGGAGCTGTTTTTT. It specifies CASSPGGYTGELFF.

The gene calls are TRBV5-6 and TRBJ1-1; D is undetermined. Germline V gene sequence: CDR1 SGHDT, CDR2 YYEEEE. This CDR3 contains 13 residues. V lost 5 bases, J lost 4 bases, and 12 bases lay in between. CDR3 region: CASRGIGSTEAFF. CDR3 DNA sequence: TGTGCCAGCAGGGGGATCGGGTCCACTGAAGCTTTCTTT.

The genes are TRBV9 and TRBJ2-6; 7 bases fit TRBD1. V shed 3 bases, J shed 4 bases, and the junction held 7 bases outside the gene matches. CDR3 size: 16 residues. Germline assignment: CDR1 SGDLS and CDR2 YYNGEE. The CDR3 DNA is TGTGCCAGCAGCGGTACAGGGGCGCGAGGGGCCAACGTCCTGACTTTC. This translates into CASSGTGARGANVLTF.

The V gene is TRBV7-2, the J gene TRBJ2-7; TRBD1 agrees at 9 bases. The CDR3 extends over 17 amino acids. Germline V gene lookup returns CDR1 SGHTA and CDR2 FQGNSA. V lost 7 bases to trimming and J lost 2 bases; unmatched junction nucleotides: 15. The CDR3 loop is CASTREAGTGNPYEQYF. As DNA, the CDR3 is TGTGCCAGCACCCGTGAGGCCGGGACAGGGAATCCCTACGAGCAGTACTTC. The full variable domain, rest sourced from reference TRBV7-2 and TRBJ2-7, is GAGVSQSPSNKVTEKGKDVELRCDPISGHTALYWYRQSLGQGLEFLIYFQGNSAPDKSGLPSDRFSAERTGGSVSTLTIQRTQQEDSAVYLCASTREAGTGNPYEQYFGPGTRLTVT.

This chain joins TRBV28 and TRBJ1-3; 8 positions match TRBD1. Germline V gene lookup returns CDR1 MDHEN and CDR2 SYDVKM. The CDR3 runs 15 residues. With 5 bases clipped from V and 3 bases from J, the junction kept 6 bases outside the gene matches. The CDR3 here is CASSLDRGLGNTIYF. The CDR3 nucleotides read TGTGCCAGCAGTCTCGACAGGGGCCTTGGAAACACCATATATTTT. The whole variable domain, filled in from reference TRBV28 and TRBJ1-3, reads DVKVTQSSRYLVKRTGEKVFLECVQDMDHENMFWYRQDPGLGLRLIYFSYDVKMKEKGDIPEGYSVSREKKERFSLILESASTNQTSMYLCASSLDRGLGNTIYFGEGSWLTVV.

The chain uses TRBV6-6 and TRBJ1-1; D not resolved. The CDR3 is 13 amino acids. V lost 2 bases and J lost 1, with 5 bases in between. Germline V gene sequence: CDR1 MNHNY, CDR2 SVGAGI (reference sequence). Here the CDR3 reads CASSYDANTEAFF. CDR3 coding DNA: TGTGCCAGCAGTTACGACGCGAACACTGAAGCTTTCTTT.

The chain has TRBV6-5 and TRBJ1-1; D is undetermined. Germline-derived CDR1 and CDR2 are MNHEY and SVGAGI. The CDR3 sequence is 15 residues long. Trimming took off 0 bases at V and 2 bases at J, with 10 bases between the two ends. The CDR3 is CASSYSLDSNTEAFF. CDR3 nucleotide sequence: TGTGCCAGCAGTTACTCGTTGGACTCAAACACTGAAGCTTTCTTT.